Listed below are T cell receptor beta chains from one sample, sequenced in a study of blood T cell repertoires in COVID-19. This table comes from immunoSEQ multiplex PCR, and its TCRdb copy is limited to in-frame clones, with some not included. The sample lists some 150,000 clones, around 80% occurring once. Sequences were obtained from peripheral blood. The receptors shown here come from a human donor in a cohort sampled during active COVID-19. Both conserved end residues are part of each CDR3. A D gene is named only where the DNA matches it firmly. The size of a clone is reported for some rows only, either as once, few or many, or as a class for expanded clones.

cdr3_aa: CASSPPRDRREGVYEKLFF
cdr3_nt: TGTGCCAGCAGCCCCCCCCGGGACCGACGGGAGGGAGTTTACGAAAAACTGTTTTTT
j_call: TRBJ1-4
clone_size: .
d_call: .
v_call: TRBV3-1/TRBV3-2

cdr3_aa: CSVEQGAETQYF
cdr3_nt: TGCAGCGTCGAACAGGGGGCTGAGACCCAGTACTTC
j_call: TRBJ2-5
clone_size: .
d_call: TRBD1
v_call: TRBV29-1

cdr3_aa: CASSYGGGTEAFF
cdr3_nt: TGCGCCAGCAGCTACGGGGGTGGGACTGAAGCTTTCTTT
j_call: TRBJ1-1
clone_size: .
d_call: .
v_call: TRBV5-1

cdr3_aa: CASSRSPGRGTEAFF
cdr3_nt: TGTGCCAGCAGCCGTTCCCCCGGGAGGGGCACTGAAGCTTTCTTT
j_call: TRBJ1-1
clone_size: .
d_call: .
v_call: TRBV7-9

cdr3_aa: CASSLSFYSPLHF
cdr3_nt: TGTGCCAGCAGTTTATCGTTCTATTCACCCCTCCACTTT
j_call: TRBJ1-6
clone_size: .
d_call: .
v_call: TRBV27

cdr3_aa: CASSYGVLGGYTF
cdr3_nt: TGTGCCAGCAGTTATGGAGTCCTTGGCGGCTACACCTTC
j_call: TRBJ1-2
clone_size: .
d_call: .
v_call: TRBV6-5

cdr3_aa: CASSLVAYEQYF
cdr3_nt: TGCGCCAGCAGCTTGGTCGCCTACGAGCAGTACTTC
j_call: TRBJ2-7
clone_size: .
d_call: .
v_call: TRBV5-1

cdr3_aa: CAWNLYGGGDEQFF
cdr3_nt: TGTGCCTGGAACCTTTACGGAGGGGGGGATGAGCAGTTCTTC
j_call: TRBJ2-1
clone_size: .
d_call: .
v_call: TRBV30

cdr3_aa: CASSQEVRTGSFYEQYF
cdr3_nt: TGTGCCAGCAGCCAAGAAGTCCGGACAGGGAGTTTCTACGAGCAGTACTTC
j_call: TRBJ2-7
clone_size: .
d_call: TRBD1
v_call: TRBV4-2

cdr3_aa: CASASARGRETQYF
cdr3_nt: TGTGCTAGTGCCAGCGCCAGGGGCCGAGAGACCCAGTACTTC
j_call: TRBJ2-5
clone_size: .
d_call: .
v_call: TRBV12-5

cdr3_aa: CASSLVGKIAGVNQPQHF
cdr3_nt: TGTGCCAGCAGCTTGGTGGGGAAAATAGCGGGGGTCAATCAGCCCCAGCATTTT
j_call: TRBJ1-5
clone_size: .
d_call: .
v_call: TRBV5-6

cdr3_aa: CASRKGQGVYEQYF
cdr3_nt: TGTGCCAGCAGGAAGGGACAGGGGGTCTACGAGCAGTACTTC
j_call: TRBJ2-7
clone_size: .
d_call: TRBD1
v_call: TRBV2

cdr3_aa: CSVVGQLNTEAFF
cdr3_nt: TGCAGCGTTGTGGGACAACTGAACACTGAAGCTTTCTTT
j_call: TRBJ1-1
clone_size: once
d_call: .
v_call: TRBV29-1

cdr3_aa: CATRGESLPQHF
cdr3_nt: TGTGCCACGCGGGGTGAGTCACTGCCCCAGCATTTT
j_call: TRBJ1-5
clone_size: once
d_call: .
v_call: TRBV10-3

cdr3_aa: CASSPGQETQYF
cdr3_nt: TGTGCCAGCAGTCCGGGGCAAGAGACCCAGTACTTC
j_call: TRBJ2-5
clone_size: .
d_call: .
v_call: TRBV28

cdr3_aa: CASSPLGDEQYF
cdr3_nt: TGTGCCAGCAGCCCCCTCGGGGACGAGCAGTACTTC
j_call: TRBJ2-7
clone_size: .
d_call: .
v_call: TRBV11-3

cdr3_aa: CASSSRDFYGNTIYF
cdr3_nt: TGTGCCAGCAGCAGCCGGGACTTTTATGGAAACACCATATATTTT
j_call: TRBJ1-3
clone_size: .
d_call: .
v_call: TRBV5-8

cdr3_aa: CASRPAGVGKNIQYF
cdr3_nt: TGTGCCAGCAGACCAGCGGGGGTCGGGAAAAACATTCAGTACTTC
j_call: TRBJ2-4
clone_size: .
d_call: TRBD2
v_call: TRBV6-5

cdr3_aa: CASSYGTGSEKLFF
cdr3_nt: TGTGCCAGCAGTTACGGTACAGGGAGTGAAAAACTGTTTTTT
j_call: TRBJ1-4
clone_size: .
d_call: .
v_call: TRBV6-5

cdr3_aa: CASSIAQAAQGVGYTF
cdr3_nt: TGTGCCAGTAGTATAGCCCAAGCCGCCCAAGGAGTGGGCTACACCTTC
j_call: TRBJ1-2
clone_size: .
d_call: .
v_call: TRBV19

cdr3_aa: CAISERTGAGLFF
cdr3_nt: TGTGCCATCAGTGAGAGGACAGGGGCAGGACTGTTTTTT
j_call: TRBJ1-4
clone_size: .
d_call: TRBD1
v_call: TRBV10-3